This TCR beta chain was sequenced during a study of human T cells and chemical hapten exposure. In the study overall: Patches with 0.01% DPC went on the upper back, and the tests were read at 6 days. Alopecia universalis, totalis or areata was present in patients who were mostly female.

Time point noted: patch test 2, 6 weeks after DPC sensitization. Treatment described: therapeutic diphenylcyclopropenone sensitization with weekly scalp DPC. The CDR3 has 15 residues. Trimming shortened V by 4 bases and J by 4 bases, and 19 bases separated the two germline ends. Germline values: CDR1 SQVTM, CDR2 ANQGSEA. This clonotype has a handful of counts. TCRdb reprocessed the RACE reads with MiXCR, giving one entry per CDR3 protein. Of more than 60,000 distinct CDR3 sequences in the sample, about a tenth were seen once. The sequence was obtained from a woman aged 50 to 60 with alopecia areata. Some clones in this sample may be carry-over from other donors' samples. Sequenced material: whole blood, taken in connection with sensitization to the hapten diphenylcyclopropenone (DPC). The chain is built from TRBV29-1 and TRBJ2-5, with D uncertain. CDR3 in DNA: TGCAGCGTTGTTACCGACGGATGGAGAGGAGAGACCCAGTACTTC. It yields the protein CSVVTDGWRGETQYF.